These 23 T cell receptor beta chains were sequenced from one sample in a study of shared clonotypes between healthy human individuals. Clones were sequenced by immunoSEQ multiplex PCR, and TCRdb holds only the in-frame ones, with some missing. The data hold just over 2,000,000 clones, with about 95% observed a single time. Sequencing input: naive CD4+ T cells sorted from blood. Documented subset: CD45RA+ positively selected. The receptors derive from a man between 18 and 29 years old in good health.

The chain recombines TRBV6-1 with TRBJ1-5, with 7 nucleotides matching TRBD1. V trimming: 6 bases; J trimming: 6 bases; junction bases outside the gene matches: 11. This CDR3 is built from 15 residues. The V gene's germline CDR1 is MNHNS and CDR2 SASEGT. The CDR3 sequence is CASRPLQGVGQPQHF. In nucleotides, the CDR3 is TGTGCCAGCAGGCCCCTTCAGGGGGTGGGTCAGCCCCAGCATTTT.

The rearrangement uses TRBV6-1 and TRBJ1-5; no firm D call. The length of the CDR3 is 17 residues. Trimming pared 0 bases from V and 1 base from J, leaving 13 bases between. Germline CDR1 and CDR2: MNHNS and SASEGT. CDR3 sequence (DNA): TGTGCCAGCAGTGAAGCGCCCGGGAGAGGAAGCAATCAGCCCCAGCATTTT. Protein sequence: CASSEAPGRGSNQPQHF.

V gene TRBV6-1 combines with J gene TRBJ2-7; D tentatively reads TRBD1 or TRBD2 (5 bases each). The germline gives CDR1 MNHNS, CDR2 SASEGT. V gave up 0 bases and J gave up 5 bases, with 11 bases separating them. CDR3 length equals 14 residues. The CDR3 nucleotides are TGTGCCAGCAGTGAAGCTGGGGGAACTAACGAGCAGTACTTC. The encoded protein is CASSEAGGTNEQYF.

Note on this clone: The same CDR3 is also encoded by other DNA sequences in this sample. The chain is built from TRBV20-1 and TRBJ1-1; the D gene is possibly TRBD1 (5 bases). The CDR3 length is 11 residues. CDR1 and CDR2 from the germline V gene are DFQATT and SNEGSKA (reference sequence). Trimming stripped 3 bases from V and 7 bases from J, with 9 bases between. CDR3: CSARSGLEAFF. CDR3 DNA sequence: TGCAGTGCTAGGTCAGGGCTTGAAGCTTTCTTT.

This clone was counted a single time. The genes are TRBV7-8 and TRBJ1-4, with D unresolved. The CDR3 contains 14 residues. With 1 base removed from V and 3 bases from J, the gap between germline ends came to 6 bases. CDR1 is SGHVS and CDR2 is FQNEAQ in the germline V gene. CDR3 in DNA: TGTGCCAGCAGCTTAGTAGGGTCTAATGAAAAACTGTTTTTT. Its protein product is CASSLVGSNEKLFF.

The chain uses TRBV25-1 and TRBJ2-5; TRBD1 agrees at 12 bases. The CDR3 sequence is 18 residues long. From germline, CDR1 is MGHDK and CDR2 SYGVNS. V lost 6 bases and J lost 5; bases outside the gene matches: 16. For the CDR3, the DNA is TGTGCCAGCAGCCGCTGGCCCGGGACAGGGGGCGCAGGGGAGACCCAGTACTTC. Translated, it gives CASSRWPGTGGAGETQYF.

The V and J genes are TRBV7-2 and TRBJ2-1; 10 bases are shared with TRBD2. The CDR3 covers 15 residues. Germline CDR1 reads SGHTA; CDR2 reads FQGNSA. The V and J ends lost 5 bases and 5 bases, in that order; junction bases with no gene match: 6. CDR3 nucleotide sequence: TGTGCCAGCAGCCCACGGACTAGCGGACACAATGAGCAGTTCTTC. As protein: CASSPRTSGHNEQFF.

The J gene is TRBJ1-2, the V gene TRBV7-9; a possible D gene is TRBD1 (5 bases). This CDR3 spans 15 amino acids. The ends were cut back, 6 bases at V and 8 bases at J, with 22 bases in the middle. The V gene's germline CDR1 is SEHNR and CDR2 FQNEAQ (reference sequence). The DNA for the CDR3 is TGTGCCAGCAGAAGAGCGGGGGACTGGGTCGGCGGCTACACCTTC. This gives the protein CASRRAGDWVGGYTF.

The chain combines TRBV28 with TRBJ1-2; D gene ambiguous. The CDR3 covers 14 residues. V was shortened by 5 bases and J by 0 bases, with 10 bases between the two germline ends. Germline CDR1 and CDR2: MDHEN and SYDVKM. In DNA form, the CDR3 reads TGTGCCAGCAGTGGCGGCGAGTCTAACTATGGCTACACCTTC. Translating it yields CASSGGESNYGYTF.

The V call is TRBV7-2, the J call TRBJ2-3, with D tentatively TRBD1 or TRBD2 (5 bases each). V lost 1 base, J lost 1 base, and 12 bases lay in between. The CDR3 has 16 residues. Per the germline V gene, CDR1 is SGHTA and CDR2 is FQGNSA. CDR3 DNA sequence: TGTGCCAGCAGCTTAGTTACGGGGCTGGGCACAGATACGCAGTATTTT. The encoded protein is CASSLVTGLGTDTQYF.

V and J are TRBV10-3 and TRBJ1-2; D is undetermined. Germline V gene sequence: CDR1 ENHRY, CDR2 SYGVKD. The CDR3 sequence is 13 residues long. The V gene lost 10 bases and the J gene lost 5 bases, with 17 bases spanning the gap. CDR3 in amino acids: CATRPRDGYGYTF. The CDR3 region has the DNA TGTGCCACAAGACCCAGAGATGGGTATGGCTACACCTTC.

CDR3: CASSQVGLAAYEQYF. The DNA for the CDR3 is TGTGCCAGCAGCCAAGTCGGACTAGCAGCCTACGAGCAGTACTTC. This rearrangement joins TRBV4-2 to TRBJ2-7; 8 bases agree with TRBD2. Trimming removed 1 base from V and 2 bases from J; junction bases left unmatched: 4. This CDR3 is 15 amino acids long. Germline V gene lookup returns CDR1 LGHNA and CDR2 YNFKEQ.

The chain joins TRBV10-3 to TRBJ1-2, with TRBD1 identical over 8 bases. CDR3 length: 13 amino acids. CDR1 ENHRY and CDR2 SYGVKD come from the germline V gene. V shed 6 bases, J shed 4 bases, and the junction held 4 bases outside the gene matches. For the CDR3, the DNA is TGTGCCATCAGCGGGGGGACAGGCTATGGCTACACCTTC. It yields the protein CAISGGTGYGYTF.

This chain links TRBV9 with TRBJ1-6; 7 positions match TRBD1. The CDR3 is made up of 14 amino acids. Looked up from germline, CDR1 is SGDLS and CDR2 is YYNGEE. The V gene end was trimmed by 6 bases and the J gene end by 8 bases; junction bases not matched to a gene: 8. The CDR3 nucleotides read TGTGCCAGCAACACAGGGGCCGGTGATTCACCCCTCCACTTT. Its protein is CASNTGAGDSPLHF.

The chain links TRBV12-5 to TRBJ1-1; 7 bases agree with TRBD1. Germline CDR1 LGHNT, CDR2 FRNRAP. CDR3 size: 13 residues. Losses at the gene ends were 6 bases for V and 3 bases for J; bases not matched to a gene: 4. CDR3: CASGTGIDTEAFF. DNA of the CDR3: TGTGCTAGTGGGACAGGGATCGACACTGAAGCTTTCTTT.

With respect to this clone: This CDR3 fails to terminate in the conserved phenylalanine or tryptophan, so it likely reflects a read error. As DNA, the CDR3 is TGTGCCAGCAGCTCGACGGACAGGGGCTACTACTCTGGAAACACCATATATTCT. This translates into CASSSTDRGYYSGNTIYS. The chain couples TRBV11-2 to TRBJ1-3, with TRBD1 identical over 9 bases. Germline CDR1 is SGHAT and CDR2 is FQNNGV. The V and J ends lost 4 bases and 0 bases, in that order; junction bases with no gene match: 10. The CDR3 consists of 18 residues.

J is TRBJ2-1 and V is TRBV9; D gene unclear. Trimming stripped 1 base from V and 4 bases from J, with 6 bases between. Germline V gives CDR1 SGDLS, CDR2 YYNGEE. The CDR3 sequence is 13 residues long. CDR3 loop: CASSVQEYNEQFF. For the CDR3, the DNA is TGTGCCAGCAGCGTACAGGAATACAATGAGCAGTTCTTC.

The chain is built from TRBV18 and TRBJ2-5, with TRBD2 matching over 7 bases. V lost 2 bases, J lost 2 bases, and 2 bases stayed unmatched. This CDR3 is 14 amino acids long. Germline CDR1 and CDR2: KGHSH and LQKENI. The CDR3 sequence: CASSPSGAQETQYF. As DNA, the CDR3 is TGTGCCAGCTCACCAAGCGGGGCACAAGAGACCCAGTACTTC. The whole variable domain, remainder taken from reference TRBV18 and TRBJ2-5, is NAGVMQNPRHLVRRRGQEARLRCSPMKGHSHVYWYRQLPEEGLKFMVYLQKENIIDESGMPKERFSAEFPKEGPSILRIQQVVRGDSAAYFCASSPSGAQETQYFGPGTRLLVL.

This clone occurred once. The V call is TRBV11-2, the J call TRBJ2-7; D possibly corresponds to TRBD1 (5 bases). The CDR3 is made up of 15 amino acids. Trimming left V 1 base short and J 2 bases short, with 12 bases between. Germline CDR1 is SGHAT and CDR2 is FQNNGV. The CDR3, as DNA: TGTGCCAGCAGCTTAGCAGGGTCGATTCCCTACGAGCAGTACTTC. Its translation is CASSLAGSIPYEQYF. Full variable domain (missing parts from reference TRBV11-2 and TRBJ2-7): EAGVAQSPRYKIIEKRQSVAFWCNPISGHATLYWYQQILGQGPKLLIQFQNNGVVDDSQLPKDRFSAERLKGVDSTLKIQPAKLEDSAVYLCASSLAGSIPYEQYFGPGTRLTVT.

This sequence joins TRBV13 and TRBJ1-3; D gene unclear. Trimming left V 2 bases short and J 0 bases short, with 5 bases between. CDR3 length: 14 residues. Germline lookup yields CDR1 PRHDT and CDR2 FYEKMQ (reference sequence). DNA for the CDR3: TGTGCCAGCAGCTTAACTTCCTCTGGAAACACCATATATTTT. Its protein product is CASSLTSSGNTIYF.

J is TRBJ2-1 and V is TRBV4-1; 11 bases align to TRBD2. V gave up 0 bases and J gave up 4 bases; unmatched junction bases: 5. The CDR3 totals 17 residues. Germline V gene sequence: CDR1 MGHRA, CDR2 YSYEKL. The CDR3 coding sequence is TGCGCCAGCAGCCAAGAACTGACTAGCGGGAATTACAATGAGCAGTTCTTC. Translation gives CASSQELTSGNYNEQFF.

V gene TRBV6-1 combines with J gene TRBJ2-7; D gene unclear. Looked up from germline, CDR1 is MNHNS and CDR2 is SASEGT. V dropped 2 bases and J dropped 2 bases, with 13 bases sitting between them. The CDR3 runs 15 residues. The CDR3 region has the DNA TGTGCCAGCAGTGAATACGTGGGAACGGCCTACGAGCAGTACTTC. Encoded protein: CASSEYVGTAYEQYF.

The chain carries TRBV11-2 and TRBJ2-1; D is perhaps TRBD1 or TRBD2 (6 bases each). Germline V gene sequence: CDR1 SGHAT, CDR2 FQNNGV. V was trimmed by 5 bases and J by 4 bases, leaving 18 bases between them. This CDR3 region has 16 residues. This chain's CDR3 is CASSTPRGLGYNEQFF. The CDR3 bases are TGTGCCAGCAGCACGCCCAGGGGACTCGGGTACAATGAGCAGTTCTTC.